The 9 T cell receptor beta chains given below trace back to one sample, sequenced in a study of T cells in Graves' hyperthyroidism and ophthalmopathy. Template material for amplifying TCR beta CDR3 regions consisted of RNA transcripts. HTBI primers were employed in a first-round RT-PCR of the TCR CDR3. TCRdb itself ran the multiplex PCR reads through MiXCR, one entry per CDR3 protein. The data show 650,000 to 850,000 distinct CDR3 sequences, under 20% seen once. The sample taken for sequencing was blood. The receptors originated from a woman aged 50 to 65 with Graves' hyperthyroidism that later progressed to Graves' ophthalmopathy.

This clonotype was picked up a small number of times. The J gene is TRBJ1-5, the V gene TRBV5-8; D is unresolved. The germline V gene encodes CDR1 SGHTS and CDR2 YDEGEE. The ends were cut back, 0 bases at V and 3 bases at J, with 16 bases in the middle. CDR3 size: 17 residues. CDR3: CASSLARTVSLNQPQHF. The CDR3 bases are TGTGCCAGCAGCTTGGCTAGGACCGTTAGCCTCAATCAGCCCCAGCATTTT.

V usage is TRBV6-6 and J usage is TRBJ2-5, with D perhaps TRBD1 (5 bases). V lost 0 bases to trimming and J lost 4 bases, with 15 bases between them. The CDR3 runs 16 residues. Germline-derived CDR1 and CDR2 are MNHNY and SVGAGI (reference sequence). CDR3 sequence: CASSYSPFGRGETQYF. The CDR3 bases are TGTGCCAGCAGTTACTCCCCCTTTGGTAGGGGAGAGACCCAGTACTTC.

This clonotype came up a few times. V gene TRBV9 combines with J gene TRBJ1-1; 8 nucleotides line up with TRBD1. CDR3 length: 18 residues. After removal of 0 bases from V and 1 base from J, the junction contained 11 bases not matched to a gene. The V gene's germline CDR1 is SGDLS and CDR2 YYNGEE. CDR3 bases: TGTGCCAGCAGCGTAGCACCCGGGACAGGAACGACGAACACTGAAGCTTTCTTT. Encoded protein: CASSVAPGTGTTNTEAFF.

The sample holds many counts of this clonotype. V usage is TRBV18 and J usage is TRBJ1-1; D gene uncertain. The CDR3 totals 12 residues. Germline CDR1 and CDR2: KGHSH and LQKENI. Trimming pared 3 bases from V and 11 bases from J, leaving 13 bases between. CDR3 nucleotide sequence: TGTGCCAGCTCACCCCAGAGTTTTCGGGCTTTCTTT. It codes for CASSPQSFRAFF.

This clonotype has more than one count but fewer than ten. The chain has TRBV6-2 or TRBV6-3 and TRBJ2-5; no clear D. V shed 7 bases and J shed 1 base, with 16 bases lying between them. Germline lookup yields CDR1 MNHEY and CDR2 SVGEGT. This CDR3 has 15 amino acids. The CDR3 bases are TGTGCCAGCACCCCTTTACAGAGCACCCAAGAGACCCAGTACTTC. Its protein product is CASTPLQSTQETQYF.

In its sample, this clonotype was seen many times. V and J are TRBV7-2 and TRBJ1-4; 8 positions agree with TRBD1. Losses at the gene ends were 0 bases for V and 5 bases for J; bases not matched to a gene: 5. CDR3 length equals 16 residues. Per germline, CDR1 SGHTA and CDR2 FQGNSA. The CDR3: CASSLAGGQANEKLFF. CDR3 in DNA: TGTGCCAGCAGCTTAGCGGGGGGACAGGCGAATGAAAAACTGTTTTTT.

This clonotype turned up a few times. The chain combines TRBV20-1 with TRBJ2-7; D not certain. The CDR3 has 13 residues. The V and J ends lost 3 bases and 0 bases respectively, with 9 bases between them. Germline V CDR1 and CDR2: DFQATT, SNEGSKA (reference sequence). The CDR3 DNA reads as TGCAGTGCTAGCTCGCCGAGCTCCTACGAGCAGTACTTC. This codes for CSASSPSSYEQYF.

The rearrangement joins TRBV6-5 to TRBJ1-2, with D perhaps TRBD1 (5 bases). Trimming left V 2 bases short and J 4 bases short, with 17 bases between. Germline CDR1 is MNHEY and CDR2 is SVGAGI. The CDR3 spans 16 residues. Here the CDR3 reads CASSYPRVGDFYGYTF. CDR3 sequence (DNA): TGTGCCAGCAGTTACCCCAGGGTGGGAGACTTCTATGGCTACACCTTC.

This clonotype was recorded many times. The rearrangement links TRBV6-1 to TRBJ2-7; TRBD1 agrees at 8 bases. The V and J ends lost 6 bases and 4 bases, in that order; junction bases with no gene match: 8. There are 14 residues in the CDR3. Germline-derived CDR1 and CDR2 are MNHNS and SASEGT. CDR3 bases: TGTGCCAGCAGCTCAGGGGACAGGATTTACGAGCAGTACTTC. The encoded protein is CASSSGDRIYEQYF.